Listed here are 12 T cell receptor beta chains from one sample, sequenced in a study of blood T cells in healthy people across ages. Combining a sample-barcoded 5' primer with a J-beta primer mix, a second PCR ran for roughly 6 to 11 cycles. TCRdb recomputed calls from the 5' RACE reads with MiXCR, one row per CDR3 protein. The sample lists some 690,000 distinct CDR3 sequences, about 20% seen once, with about 22% in the top ten. Specimen: blood. These receptors all come from a man in his 70s in good health.

This clonotype has only a few counts. The chain has TRBV20-1 and TRBJ2-1; D remains unclear. V shed 0 bases and J shed 0 bases, with 12 bases lying between them. Germline assignment: CDR1 DFQATT and CDR2 SNEGSKA (reference sequence). CDR3 length: 16 amino acids. CDR3 amino acids: CSARDYSSSSYNEQFF. The CDR3 nucleotides read TGCAGTGCTAGAGATTACAGCTCCAGCTCCTACAATGAGCAGTTCTTC.

This clonotype has a single count. The chain has TRBV3-1 and TRBJ1-1, with D hard to call. Trimming cost V 6 bases and J 4 bases, with 12 bases left between them. The CDR3 length is 13 residues. Germline CDR1 LGHDT, CDR2 YNNKEL (reference sequence). The CDR3 region is CASRRGLGTEAFF. The CDR3 nucleotides are TGTGCCAGCAGGCGAGGGTTAGGCACTGAAGCTTTCTTT.

This clonotype was detected only a few times. The CDR3, as DNA: TGCGCCAGCAGAGGGACTAAACTAAGCACAGATACGCAGTATTTT. Residues: CASRGTKLSTDTQYF. The rearrangement links TRBV5-1 to TRBJ2-3; 7 bases line up with TRBD2. This CDR3 contains 15 residues. Germline assignment: CDR1 SGHRS and CDR2 YFSETQ. V dropped 5 bases and J dropped 0; count of bases not matched to a gene: 6.

This clonotype was detected only a few times. The rearrangement links TRBV21-1 to TRBJ2-7; TRBD2, the D gene given by the table, was not confirmed from the DNA. TRBV21-1 is assigned pseudogene status. The CDR3 totals 16 residues. CDR3: CASSKEETSGSYEQYV. Written as DNA, the CDR3 is TGTGCCAGCAGCAAAGAGGAGACTAGCGGGAGTTACGAGCAGTACGTC.

The chain joins TRBV9 to TRBJ2-3; D remains ambiguous. The CDR3 spans 14 residues. Germline-derived CDR1 and CDR2 are SGDLS and YYNGEE. V shed 2 bases and J shed 5 bases, with 12 bases lying between them. The CDR3, as DNA: TGTGCCAGCAGCGTGAGACCTAAAGTAGATACGCAGTATTTT. This translates into CASSVRPKVDTQYF.

The chain combines TRBV14 with TRBJ1-4; D ambiguous. The CDR3 sequence is 14 residues long. Germline loops: CDR1 SGHDN, CDR2 FVKESK. V was shortened by 3 bases and J by 6 bases, with 11 bases between the two germline ends. Here the CDR3 reads CASSQAGLDEKLFF. In DNA, the CDR3 is TGTGCCAGCAGCCAGGCAGGATTGGATGAAAAACTGTTTTTT.

This sequence joins TRBV10-3 and TRBJ2-7; 7 bases line up with TRBD1. This CDR3 region has 13 residues. CDR1 is ENHRY, CDR2 SYGVKD, per germline. Losses at the gene ends were 5 bases for V and 4 bases for J; bases not matched to a gene: 5. The CDR3 loop is CAISSGTVYEQYV. For the CDR3, the DNA is TGTGCCATCAGTTCCGGGACAGTTTACGAGCAGTACGTC.

CDR3 nucleotide sequence: TGTGCCAGCAGTTTTGAAAGCAGGGGGATAGATACGCAGTATTTT. Translated: CASSFESRGIDTQYF. The chain is built from TRBV12-3 or TRBV12-4 and TRBJ2-3; 7 bases agree with TRBD1. The CDR3 is made up of 15 amino acids. Trimming took 3 bases from V and 5 from J; bases not matched to a gene: 8.

The J gene is TRBJ1-2, the V gene TRBV20-1; TRBD1 might be the D (6 bases). Deletions cut 3 bases from V and 4 bases from J, with 15 bases between. The CDR3 is 14 residues long. Germline CDR1 reads DFQATT; CDR2 reads SNEGSKA (reference sequence). In nucleotides, the CDR3 is TGCAGTGCTAGCCGACAGGCGTATAGCTATGGCTACACCTTC. Encoded protein: CSASRQAYSYGYTF.

This chain joins TRBV20-1 and TRBJ2-3; 11 bases are shared with TRBD2. V lost 3 bases and J lost 6; bases outside the gene matches: 11. There are 16 residues in the CDR3. The V gene's germline CDR1 is DFQATT and CDR2 SNEGSKA (reference sequence). The CDR3 DNA reads TGCAGTGCTAGTATTACTAGCGGGGGACCGGTTGATACGCAGTATTTT. Encoded protein: CSASITSGGPVDTQYF.

The table lists this clonotype with a few counts. The chain uses TRBV28 and TRBJ2-4, with D perhaps given as TRBD1 or TRBD2 (5 bases each). Germline CDR1 is MDHEN and CDR2 is SYDVKM. The V gene lost 4 bases and the J gene lost 1 base, with 17 bases spanning the gap. The CDR3 loop spans 17 amino acids. CDR3 in DNA: TGTGCCAGCAGTTCTCGACGCCGGGACGCCGCCAAAAACATTCAGTACTTC. Translation: CASSSRRRDAAKNIQYF.

The gene calls are TRBV6-6 and TRBJ1-5, with a tentative D call TRBD1 (5 bases). The CDR3 runs to 15 residues. V shed 2 bases and J shed 1 base, with 9 bases lying between them. Looked up from germline, CDR1 is MNHNY and CDR2 is SVGAGI (reference sequence). CDR3 bases: TGTGCCAGCAGTTACGGGTGGGACAGCAATCAGCCCCAGCATTTT. Translated: CASSYGWDSNQPQHF.